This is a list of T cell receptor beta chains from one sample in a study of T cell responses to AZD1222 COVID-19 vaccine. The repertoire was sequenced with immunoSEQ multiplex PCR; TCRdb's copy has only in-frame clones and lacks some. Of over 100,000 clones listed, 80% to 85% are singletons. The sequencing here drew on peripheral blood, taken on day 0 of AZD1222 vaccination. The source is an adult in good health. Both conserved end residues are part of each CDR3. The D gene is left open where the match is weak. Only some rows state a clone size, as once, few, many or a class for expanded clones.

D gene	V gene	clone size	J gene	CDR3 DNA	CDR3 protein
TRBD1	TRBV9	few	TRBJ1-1	TGTGCCAGCAGCCCCCGGGACAGGCTGAACACTGAAGCTTTCTTT	CASSPRDRLNTEAFF
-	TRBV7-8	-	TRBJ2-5	TGTGCCAGCGGGACGGGGGGCCGGCAAGAGACCCAGTACTTC	CASGTGGRQETQYF
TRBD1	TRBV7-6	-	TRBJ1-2	TGTGCCAGCAGCTTAGATGAGGGGGCGCTTCGTGGCTACACCTTC	CASSLDEGALRGYTF
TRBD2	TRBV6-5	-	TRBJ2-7	TGTGCCAGCAGTTCCCCCACGGGGGGGGTATACGAGCAGTACTTC	CASSSPTGGVYEQYF
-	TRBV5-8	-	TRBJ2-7	TGTGCCAGCAGCTTGCGGGGAGGGGGGTACGAGCAGTACTTC	CASSLRGGGYEQYF
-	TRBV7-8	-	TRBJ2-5	TGTGCCAGCAGCTTAGGCCCTAGTTTCGAAGAGACCCAGTACTTC	CASSLGPSFEETQYF
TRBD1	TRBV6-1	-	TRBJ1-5	TGTGCCAGCAGTGAGACAGGGAATAGCAATCAGCCCCAGCATTTT	CASSETGNSNQPQHF
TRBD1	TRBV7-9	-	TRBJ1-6	TGTGCCAGCAGCCGAGGACAGGGGTCCTATAATTCACCCCTCCACTTT	CASSRGQGSYNSPLHF
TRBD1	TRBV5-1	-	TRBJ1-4	TGCGCCAGCAGCTTGGGACAGGGAAGATATCAGGATGAAAAACTGTTTTTT	CASSLGQGRYQDEKLFF
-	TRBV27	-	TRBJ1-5	TGTGCCAGCAGTCCTCCCGGCAGGGTGGATCAGCCCCAGCATTTT	CASSPPGRVDQPQHF
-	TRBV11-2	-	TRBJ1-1	TGTGCCAGCAGCTCCGACAGGAACACTGAAGCTTTCTTT	CASSSDRNTEAFF
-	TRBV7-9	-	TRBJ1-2	TGTGCCAGCAGCTTTTCCAGCTATGGCTACACCTTC	CASSFSSYGYTF
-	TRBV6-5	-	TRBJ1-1	TGTGCCAGCAGTTACTCGTATGTGAACACTGAAGCTTTCTTT	CASSYSYVNTEAFF
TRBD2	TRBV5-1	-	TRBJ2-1	TGCGCCAGCAGGGAACTAGCGGGACGGGTTGGGGATGAGCAGTTCTTC	CASRELAGRVGDEQFF
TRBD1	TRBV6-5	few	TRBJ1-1	TGTGCCACCTGGACAGGGCTTCGGAACACTGAAGCTTTCTTT	CATWTGLRNTEAFF
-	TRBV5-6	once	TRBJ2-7	TGTGCCAGCAGCCTCAAAGGGATCCGGGCCTACTACGAGCAGTACTTC	CASSLKGIRAYYEQYF
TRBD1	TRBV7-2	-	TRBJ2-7	TGTGCCAGCAGCTTCGAGACAGGGGCCTCCTACGAGCAGTACTTC	CASSFETGASYEQYF
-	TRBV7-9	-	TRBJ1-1	TGTGCCAGCAGCACCGCACAGAACACTGAAGCTTTCTTT	CASSTAQNTEAFF
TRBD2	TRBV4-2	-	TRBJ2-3	TGTGCCAGCAGCCGCTTAGGCGGGAGGGCCCTCGGCACAGATACGCAGTATTTT	CASSRLGGRALGTDTQYF
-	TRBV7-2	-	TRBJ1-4	TGTGCCAGCAGTTCCGGGACGGTGGCTGAAAAACTGTTTTTT	CASSSGTVAEKLFF
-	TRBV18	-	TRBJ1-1	TGTGCCAGCTCACTCTCGGGACCGAACACTGAAGCTTTCTTT	CASSLSGPNTEAFF
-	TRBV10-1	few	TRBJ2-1	TGCGCCAGCAGTGAAGGAGAAAGGACTAAGAATGAGCAGTTCTTC	CASSEGERTKNEQFF
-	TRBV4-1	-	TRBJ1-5	TGCGCCAGCAGCCAAGAAAGGGGACCTCAAGAGGAAAGCAATCAGCCCCAGCATTTT	CASSQERGPQEESNQPQHF
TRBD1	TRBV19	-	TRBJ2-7	TGTGCCACCAGGCGGACAGGTAACGTCAACGAGCAGTACTTC	CATRRTGNVNEQYF